Each of the 26 T cell receptor beta chains below was sequenced from the same sample in a study of blood T cell repertoires in COVID-19. Clones were sequenced by immunoSEQ multiplex PCR, and TCRdb holds only the in-frame ones, with some missing. The data hold around 100,000 clones, with roughly 84% observed a single time. The source material was peripheral blood. These receptors all stem from a woman in her 70s who had recovered from COVID-19.

The chain employs TRBV27 and TRBJ2-6; D is ambiguous. CDR1 is MNHEY, CDR2 SMNVEV, per germline (reference sequence). The CDR3 totals 13 residues. Trimming cost V 7 bases and J 0 bases, with 4 bases left between them. The CDR3 reads CASTRSGANVLTF. Written as DNA, the CDR3 is TGTGCCAGCACCCGCTCTGGGGCCAACGTCCTGACTTTC. Full variable domain (missing parts from reference TRBV27 and TRBJ2-6): EAQVTQNPRYLITVTGKKLTVTCSQNMNHEYMSWYRQDPGLGLRQIYYSMNVEVTDKGDVPEGYKVSRKEKRNFPLILESPSPNQTSLYFCASTRSGANVLTFGAGSRLTVL.

The chain carries TRBV7-2 and TRBJ1-4; D is ambiguous. The CDR3 is 14 amino acids. The germline V gene has CDR1 SGHTA and CDR2 FQGNSA. Trimming cost V 5 bases and J 8 bases, with 15 bases left between them. Here the CDR3 DNA reads TGTGCCAGCAGCGCGCAGGTTGCGGGCGAAAAACTGTTTTTT. Translation: CASSAQVAGEKLFF.

This clone was seen a single time. The chain carries TRBV4-1 and TRBJ1-4; the match to TRBD1 covers 7 bases. The CDR3 contains 14 residues. Germline lookup yields CDR1 MGHRA and CDR2 YSYEKL. The V gene end was trimmed by 2 bases and the J gene end by 7 bases; junction bases not matched to a gene: 4. DNA for the CDR3: TGCGCCAGCAGCCAACTCCGGGACAGTGAAAAACTGTTTTTT. This encodes CASSQLRDSEKLFF.

The rearrangement joins TRBV6-5 to TRBJ2-7, with 8 bases identical to TRBD2. The germline CDR1 and CDR2 sequences are MNHEY and SVGAGI. CDR3 length equals 15 residues. Trimming took 0 bases from V and 4 from J; bases not matched to a gene: 5. CDR3 nucleotides: TGTGCCAGCAGTTACTCGTCGAGCGGGGGTTACGAGCAGTACTTC. Its translation: CASSYSSSGGYEQYF.

The rearrangement links TRBV19 to TRBJ1-5; 7 bases match TRBD1. This CDR3 is built from 16 residues. Germline CDR1 LNHDA, CDR2 SQIVND (reference sequence). Trimming took 4 bases from V and 3 from J; bases not matched to a gene: 9. The CDR3 DNA reads TGTGCCAGTAGTACCCCGACAGGGTATGACAATCAGCCCCAGCATTTT. This sequence encodes CASSTPTGYDNQPQHF.

The V call is TRBV6-5, the J call TRBJ2-1; 13 bases align to TRBD2. Germline values: CDR1 MNHEY, CDR2 SVGAGI. With 10 bases clipped from V and 7 bases from J, the junction kept 7 bases outside the gene matches. This CDR3 region has 14 residues. CDR3 DNA sequence: TGTGCCACCGAACTAGCGGGGGGGCGGAATGAGCAGTTCTTC. It encodes CATELAGGRNEQFF.

The V call is TRBV2, the J call TRBJ2-7; D is ambiguous. Trimming took off 4 bases at V and 0 bases at J, with 10 bases between the two ends. Germline V gives CDR1 SNHLY, CDR2 FYNNEI. The CDR3 is 14 amino acids. The CDR3 DNA is TGTGCCAGCAGTGGACTTCTAAGCTCCTACGAGCAGTACTTC. It translates to CASSGLLSSYEQYF.

The chain employs TRBV5-1 and TRBJ2-2, with TRBD1 matching 11 bases. Germline V CDR1 and CDR2: SGHRS, YFSETQ. The ends lost 2 bases at V and 0 bases at J; junction bases unmatched: 6. This CDR3 spans 18 amino acids. CDR3 loop: CASSFGTGGFANTGELFF. In DNA, the CDR3 is TGCGCCAGCAGCTTTGGGACAGGGGGGTTCGCGAACACCGGGGAGCTGTTTTTT.

This rearrangement joins TRBV28 to TRBJ1-2; no clear D gene. V was shortened by 11 bases and J by 4 bases, with 14 bases between the two germline ends. Germline assignment: CDR1 MDHEN and CDR2 SYDVKM. The CDR3 has 12 amino acids. CDR3 protein: CALSRGGYGYTF. The CDR3 DNA reads TGTGCCCTGTCACGGGGTGGCTATGGCTACACCTTC.

This clone was observed a handful of times. The chain recombines TRBV5-1 with TRBJ1-1, with a possible D match to TRBD1 (5 bases). The CDR3 runs to 15 residues. V was cut by 6 bases and J by 4 bases, with 19 bases left in between. CDR1 is SGHRS and CDR2 is YFSETQ in the germline V gene. The CDR3 DNA is TGCGCCAGCACCCTTTACTCCAATCAGGGCACTGAAGCTTTCTTT. The encoded protein is CASTLYSNQGTEAFF.

CDR3 region: CASSQPGTPYEQYF. The CDR3, as DNA: TGTGCCAGCAGCCAACCCGGGACTCCCTACGAGCAGTACTTC. The V and J genes are TRBV4-2 and TRBJ2-7; weak D call: TRBD2 (6 bases). The CDR3 totals 14 residues. From germline, CDR1 is LGHNA and CDR2 YNFKEQ. V shed 2 bases and J shed 2 bases, with 10 bases lying between them.

The chain employs TRBV7-3 and TRBJ2-3, with D possibly matching TRBD2 (7 bases). The CDR3 spans 16 residues. Per germline, CDR1 SGHTA and CDR2 FQGTGA. V dropped 5 bases and J dropped 5 bases, with 20 bases sitting between them. The CDR3 here is CASSTSRGGVLDTQYF. CDR3 bases: TGTGCCAGCAGCACCTCGAGGGGGGGAGTTTTAGATACGCAGTATTTT.

The chain joins TRBV5-1 to TRBJ2-3; TRBD1 is a possible D gene (6 bases). The CDR3 runs to 15 residues. Germline V gives CDR1 SGHRS, CDR2 YFSETQ. V was shortened by 5 bases and J by 1 base, with 14 bases between the two germline ends. The CDR3 bases are TGCGCCAGCAGTGGGGGTAGGACAGGCACAGATACGCAGTATTTT. It encodes CASSGGRTGTDTQYF.

The chain is built from TRBV6-4 and TRBJ2-3; 11 nucleotides align to TRBD2. With 0 bases clipped from V and 4 bases from J, the junction kept 3 bases outside the gene matches. The CDR3 extends over 16 amino acids. Germline lookup yields CDR1 MRHNA and CDR2 SNTAGT. The chain's CDR3 is CASSDSSGGASDTQYF. Written as DNA, the CDR3 is TGTGCCAGCAGTGACTCTAGCGGGGGGGCCTCAGATACGCAGTATTTT.

This chain's CDR3 is CASSGDSHSNQPQHF. CDR3 bases: TGTGCCAGCAGCGGGGACAGCCATAGCAATCAGCCCCAGCATTTT. The rearrangement uses TRBV6-2 or TRBV6-3 and TRBJ1-5, with 7 bases aligning to TRBD1. CDR3 size: 15 residues. Losses at the gene ends were 6 bases for V and 0 bases for J; bases not matched to a gene: 5. Per germline, CDR1 MNHEY and CDR2 SVGEGT.

V and J are TRBV11-2 and TRBJ2-7, with 8 nucleotides matching TRBD2. This CDR3 is built from 17 residues. Germline CDR1 and CDR2: SGHAT and FQNNGV. The V segment lost 4 bases and the J segment 6 bases; nucleotides outside the gene matches: 17. CDR3 in amino acids: CASSSLAGRLWFVEQYF. CDR3 nucleotide sequence: TGTGCCAGCAGCTCTTTAGCGGGACGCCTCTGGTTTGTCGAGCAGTACTTC.

This clone has only a few counts. J is TRBJ2-5 and V is TRBV28; D not certain. There are 13 residues in the CDR3. V lost 6 bases and J 5 bases, leaving 13 bases between the germline ends. Germline lookup yields CDR1 MDHEN and CDR2 SYDVKM. The CDR3, as DNA: TGTGCCAGCAGCACGAGCGCGATCGAGACCCAGTACTTC. It codes for CASSTSAIETQYF.

V gene TRBV6-6 combines with J gene TRBJ1-6; D might be TRBD1 (5 bases). This CDR3 comprises 14 residues. Trimming left V 5 bases short and J 10 bases short, with 15 bases between. Germline lookup yields CDR1 MNHNY and CDR2 SVGAGI (reference sequence). CDR3: CASSPAGTQSPLHF. DNA of the CDR3: TGTGCCAGCAGTCCCGCGGGGACCCAATCACCCCTCCACTTT.

The chain is built from TRBV27 and TRBJ2-3; the D gene is possibly TRBD1 (5 bases). The CDR3 loop spans 14 amino acids. Trimming took 5 bases from V and 1 from J, leaving 10 bases between them. Germline lookup yields CDR1 MNHEY and CDR2 SMNVEV (reference sequence). The CDR3 is CASSPGWGTDTQYF. The CDR3 DNA is TGTGCCAGCAGTCCAGGGTGGGGCACAGATACGCAGTATTTT.

The chain's CDR3 is CSASGRGDRYEQYF. In nucleotides, the CDR3 is TGCAGTGCTAGTGGGAGAGGGGACAGATACGAGCAGTACTTC. The chain recombines TRBV20-1 with TRBJ2-7; 7 bases line up with TRBD1. CDR1 is DFQATT and CDR2 is SNEGSKA in the germline V gene (reference sequence). The V gene end was trimmed by 3 bases and the J gene end by 4 bases; junction bases not matched to a gene: 9. The CDR3 is 14 residues long.

V gene TRBV27 combines with J gene TRBJ1-4; D may be TRBD1 (5 bases). V was clipped by 0 bases and J by 8 bases, with 19 bases between them. This CDR3 spans 17 amino acids. Germline V gene lookup returns CDR1 MNHEY and CDR2 SMNVEV (reference sequence). Here the CDR3 DNA reads TGTGCCAGCAGTTTATCGGGGGGGAGGATCGTCCACGAAAAACTGTTTTTT. It is translated as CASSLSGGRIVHEKLFF.

The chain recombines TRBV6-5 with TRBJ2-7, with TRBD1 matching over 8 bases. CDR1 and CDR2 (germline): MNHEY, SVGAGI. Trimming took 5 bases from V and 3 from J; bases not matched to a gene: 6. The CDR3 has 14 amino acids. As DNA, the CDR3 is TGTGCCAGCAGTCCCAGGGGGCGTCTCTACGAGCAGTACTTC. This translates into CASSPRGRLYEQYF.

This rearrangement joins TRBV5-4 to TRBJ1-1, with 8 positions matching TRBD1. The CDR3 is 18 residues long. Trimming cost V 4 bases and J 1 base; bases outside gene matches: 15. From germline, CDR1 is SGHNT and CDR2 YYREEE (reference sequence). The CDR3 DNA sequence: TGTGCCAGCAGCAGCTTAGGTCAGGGGGCTTGGCCGAACACTGAAGCTTTCTTT. Translated: CASSSLGQGAWPNTEAFF.

In its sample, this clone was seen a few times. The rearrangement uses TRBV3-1 (or the pseudogene TRBV3-2) and TRBJ1-5; unclear D gene. CDR1 is LGHDT, CDR2 YNNKEL, per germline (reference sequence). The CDR3 totals 13 residues. The V gene lost 0 bases and the J gene lost 5 bases, with 5 bases spanning the gap. CDR3 amino acids: CASSQDADQPQHF. The CDR3 DNA reads TGTGCCAGCAGCCAAGATGCGGATCAGCCCCAGCATTTT.

The rearrangement joins TRBV4-3 to TRBJ2-7, with 11 bases aligning to TRBD2. The germline V gene encodes CDR1 LGHNA and CDR2 YSLEER. CDR3 length: 16 residues. V lost 4 bases, J lost 0 bases, and 5 bases stayed unmatched. The CDR3 DNA is TGCGCCAGCAGCCCCGGGACTAGCGGAACCTCCTACGAGCAGTACTTC. Its protein is CASSPGTSGTSYEQYF.

This sequence joins TRBV5-1 and TRBJ2-2; D is unresolved. The CDR3 length is 14 residues. Germline CDR1 and CDR2: SGHRS and YFSETQ. The ends were cut back, 4 bases at V and 5 bases at J, with 12 bases in the middle. In DNA, the CDR3 is TGCGCCAGCAGCCTATTCCAGGATACCGGGGAGCTGTTTTTT. This translates into CASSLFQDTGELFF.